What follows describes a single T cell receptor beta chain. TCRdb keeps only in-frame clones here, not all; method: immunoSEQ multiplex PCR. The sample carries 250,000 to 300,000 clones, 85% to 90% recorded once. The CDR3 runs 12 residues. V lost 2 bases and J 9 bases, leaving 8 bases between the germline ends. Germline V lookup: CDR1 SGHDN, CDR2 FVKESK. Adults between roughly 18 and 100 years of age took part from 20 to 25 US areas. The sample originates from a study of blood T cell repertoires in COVID-19. Turning to the study itself: The samples span acute and convalescent COVID-19 from the United States, Italy and Spain. T cells, B-cell-depleted T cells, or PBMCs provided the cDNA or gDNA that served as material.

This TCR was sampled from a woman in her fifties or sixties who had recovered from COVID-19. This chain joins TRBV14 and TRBJ2-1; tentatively, D is TRBD1 (6 bases). Sequences were obtained from PBMCs or T cells enriched from blood (not recorded which). The CDR3 region is CASSQNRVEQFF. The DNA of the CDR3 is TGTGCCAGCAGCCAAAACAGGGTTGAGCAGTTCTTC.